This entry lists 28 T cell receptor beta chains sequenced from one sample in a study of response to subunit inactivated influenza vaccine. TCRdb re-derived calls from the RT-PCR reads in MiXCR, one entry per CDR3 protein. The sample lists more than 250,000 distinct CDR3 sequences; 21% were seen once. The specimen was PBMCs from blood, collected about 20 months after vaccination. Every receptor here comes from a man aged 50-75 years who received an inactivated influenza vaccine.

The rearrangement uses TRBV11-2 and TRBJ2-1, with TRBD2 matching over 10 bases. The CDR3 has 20 amino acids. The ends lost 3 bases at V and 1 base at J; junction bases unmatched: 15. Germline values: CDR1 SGHAT, CDR2 FQNNGV. The CDR3 loop is CASSFSLAGAPTSSYNEQFF. CDR3 DNA: TGTGCCAGCAGCTTCAGTCTAGCGGGAGCTCCGACGAGTTCCTACAATGAGCAGTTCTTC. The entire variable domain, with the rest obtained from reference TRBV11-2 and TRBJ2-1, is as follows: EAGVAQSPRYKIIEKRQSVAFWCNPISGHATLYWYQQILGQGPKLLIQFQNNGVVDDSQLPKDRFSAERLKGVDSTLKIQPAKLEDSAVYLCASSFSLAGAPTSSYNEQFFGPGTRLTVL.

V and J are TRBV20-1 and TRBJ1-5, with TRBD1 matching over 7 bases. This CDR3 is built from 13 residues. V lost 6 bases to trimming and J lost 3 bases; unmatched junction nucleotides: 5. The germline gives CDR1 DFQATT, CDR2 SNEGSKA (reference sequence). CDR3 coding DNA: TGCAGTGCCCGACAGGGAGTCAATCAGCCCCAGCATTTT. The encoded protein is CSARQGVNQPQHF.

This clonotype was found a few times. This chain links TRBV7-9 with TRBJ1-1; D call uncertain. The CDR3 length is 14 residues. Germline CDR1 and CDR2: SEHNR and FQNEAQ (reference sequence). Trimming took off 4 bases at V and 0 bases at J, with 9 bases between the two ends. CDR3 bases: TGTGCCAGCAGCTCCGCCTACTTGAACACTGAAGCTTTCTTT. Residues: CASSSAYLNTEAFF.

This clonotype was seen a handful of times. This chain connects TRBV7-3 to TRBJ2-1; D is ambiguous. Per germline, CDR1 SGHTA and CDR2 FQGTGA. The CDR3 spans 15 residues. Trimming shortened V by 5 bases and J by 6 bases, and 17 bases separated the two germline ends. Written as DNA, the CDR3 is TGTGCCAGCAGCCCCACTCGTGGAGTGGGCAATGAGCAGTTCTTC. Translation gives CASSPTRGVGNEQFF.

This clonotype was counted a few times. The chain has TRBV10-3 and TRBJ1-5; unclear D gene. This CDR3 contains 12 residues. Germline CDR1 reads ENHRY; CDR2 reads SYGVKD. The V and J ends lost 3 bases and 9 bases respectively, with 9 bases between them. CDR3 amino acids: CAISDGGPPQHF. The CDR3 bases are TGTGCCATCAGTGATGGTGGGCCGCCCCAGCATTTT.

The J gene is TRBJ2-7, the V gene TRBV29-1; D is possibly TRBD1 or TRBD2 (6 bases each). This CDR3 region has 13 residues. From germline, CDR1 is SQVTM and CDR2 ANQGSEA. Trimming removed 4 bases from V and 0 bases from J, with 10 bases in between. Written as DNA, the CDR3 is TGCAGCGTTGGGGGGGCGAACTCCTACGAGCAGTACTTC. Translation gives CSVGGANSYEQYF.

Points on this clonotype: The junction does not match germline at one end; this may be a read error. The rearrangement links TRBV3-1 to TRBJ2-3; D unresolved. This CDR3 region has 13 residues. The germline CDR1 and CDR2 sequences are LGHDT and YNNKEL (reference sequence). CDR3 in amino acids: CASSQDPGLATDF. Here the CDR3 DNA reads TGTGCCAGCAGCCAAGACCCTGGTTTGGCCACGGATTTT.

The gene calls are TRBV12-3 or TRBV12-4 and TRBJ1-1, with 7 bases that match TRBD1. The CDR3 spans 13 residues. The V gene end was trimmed by 2 bases and the J gene end by 7 bases; junction bases not matched to a gene: 4. In DNA, the CDR3 is TGTGCCAGCAGTTTAAGGGACAGTAATGAAGCTTTCTTT. Translation: CASSLRDSNEAFF.

V gene TRBV5-1 combines with J gene TRBJ2-3, with D unresolved. The CDR3 has 16 residues. Per the germline V gene, CDR1 is SGHRS and CDR2 is YFSETQ. Trimming pared 0 bases from V and 2 bases from J, leaving 13 bases between. Written as DNA, the CDR3 is TGCGCCAGCAGCTTGGAGTTCTGGGGAAACACAGATACGCAGTATTTT. Translated: CASSLEFWGNTDTQYF.

This clonotype has more than one count but fewer than ten. This chain links TRBV9 with TRBJ2-3; 7 bases agree with TRBD2. With V trimmed by 4 bases and J by 2 bases, 7 bases remained unmatched. Germline CDR1 reads SGDLS; CDR2 reads YYNGEE. The CDR3 has 15 amino acids. For the CDR3, the DNA is TGTGCCAGCAGCTCCGCGGGGGTGACCACAGATACGCAGTATTTT. Its translation is CASSSAGVTTDTQYF.

This rearrangement joins TRBV12-3 or TRBV12-4 to TRBJ2-5; 10 nucleotides line up with TRBD1. This CDR3 contains 15 residues. Trimming at V came to 6 bases and at J to 5 bases, leaving 9 bases not matched to a gene. The CDR3 loop reads CASSHGTGASETQYF. CDR3 nucleotide sequence: TGTGCCAGCAGCCACGGGACAGGGGCGTCGGAGACCCAGTACTTC.

Many counts were recorded for this clonotype. The chain couples TRBV7-9 to TRBJ1-1; D gene uncertain. Germline V gene lookup returns CDR1 SEHNR and CDR2 FQNEAQ (reference sequence). With 8 bases removed from V and 4 bases from J, the gap between germline ends came to 8 bases. The CDR3 is 11 amino acids. The chain's CDR3 is CASGKSTEAFF. Here the CDR3 DNA reads TGTGCCAGCGGGAAGAGCACTGAAGCTTTCTTT. Looking up the rest from reference TRBV7-9 and TRBJ1-1 gives the full variable domain: DTGVSQNPRHKITKRGQNVTFRCDPISEHNRLYWYRQTLGQGPEFLTYFQNEAQLEKSRLLSDRFSAERPKGSFSTLEIQRTEQGDSAMYLCASGKSTEAFFGQGTRLTVV.

In this sample, this clonotype turned up once. This chain joins TRBV3-1 and TRBJ2-7; 9 bases align to TRBD1. J was trimmed by 6 bases and V by 7 bases; bases with no gene match: 13. This CDR3 is 15 amino acids long. CDR1 and CDR2 from the germline V gene are LGHDT and YNNKEL (reference sequence). The CDR3 here is CASKEGTGLSTEQYF. Written as DNA, the CDR3 is TGTGCCAGCAAAGAAGGGACAGGGCTCAGTACCGAGCAGTACTTC.

In its sample, this clonotype was seen a few times. V gene TRBV4-3 combines with J gene TRBJ1-1, with D maybe TRBD1 (6 bases). V was pared by 4 bases and J by 4 bases, with 19 bases between. The CDR3 spans 16 residues. Germline CDR1 is LGHNA and CDR2 is YSLEER. The CDR3 nucleotides read TGCGCCAGCAGCCCAGATCAGGGGTTCTTGGTCACTGAAGCTTTCTTT. Encoded protein: CASSPDQGFLVTEAFF.

This clonotype was seen at least ten times. The chain carries TRBV7-2 and TRBJ1-2; 7 nucleotides align to TRBD1. This CDR3 contains 15 residues. In germline, CDR1 is SGHTA, CDR2 FQGNSA. The V gene end was trimmed by 3 bases and the J gene end by 7 bases; junction bases not matched to a gene: 11. CDR3 nucleotide sequence: TGTGCCAGCAGCTTCGGACAGGTTCTTTCGAGTGGCTACACCTTC. This gives the protein CASSFGQVLSSGYTF.

The CDR3 region has the DNA TGTGCCAGCAGCAAAACTAGCGGGTATACAGATACGCAGTATTTT. Its protein is CASSKTSGYTDTQYF. The rearrangement links TRBV7-2 to TRBJ2-3; 9 bases fit TRBD2. The CDR3 is 15 residues long. V shed 5 bases, J shed 3 bases, and the junction held 6 bases outside the gene matches. CDR1 SGHTA and CDR2 FQGNSA come from the germline V gene.

This chain uses TRBV5-1 with TRBJ2-2; possibly TRBD1 for D (6 bases). The CDR3 consists of 14 residues. Germline V lookup: CDR1 SGHRS, CDR2 YFSETQ. Trimming took off 7 bases at V and 2 bases at J, with 12 bases between the two ends. CDR3 DNA sequence: TGCGCCAGCCGGGACATTCTAAACACCGGGGAGCTGTTTTTT. Amino acid sequence: CASRDILNTGELFF. The full variable domain, in which reference TRBV5-1 and TRBJ2-2 provide the parts outside the CDR3, is KAGVTQTPRYLIKTRGQQVTLSCSPISGHRSVSWYQQTPGQGLQFLFEYFSETQRNKGNFPGRFSGRQFSNSRSEMNVSTLELGDSALYLCASRDILNTGELFFGEGSRLTVL.

The V gene is TRBV5-1, the J gene TRBJ2-1, with TRBD1 as a possible D gene (6 bases). Germline CDR1 is SGHRS and CDR2 is YFSETQ. Trimming removed 3 bases from V and 0 bases from J, with 13 bases in between. CDR3 length equals 16 residues. CDR3 sequence reads: CASSSQGRSSYNEQFF. Written as DNA, the CDR3 is TGCGCCAGCAGCTCACAGGGCCGAAGCTCCTACAATGAGCAGTTCTTC. The full variable domain, completed using reference TRBV5-1 and TRBJ2-1, is KAGVTQTPRYLIKTRGQQVTLSCSPISGHRSVSWYQQTPGQGLQFLFEYFSETQRNKGNFPGRFSGRQFSNSRSEMNVSTLELGDSALYLCASSSQGRSSYNEQFFGPGTRLTVL.

V gene TRBV28 combines with J gene TRBJ2-4; D might be TRBD1 (5 bases). This CDR3 comprises 14 residues. V gave up 6 bases and J gave up 6 bases, with 15 bases separating them. CDR1 is MDHEN and CDR2 is SYDVKM in the germline V gene. The chain's CDR3 is CASRPSDSINIQYF. CDR3 nucleotide sequence: TGTGCCAGCAGGCCTTCCGACAGCATAAACATTCAGTACTTC.

The V and J genes are TRBV10-3 and TRBJ1-2; D remains ambiguous. The CDR3 extends over 16 amino acids. Germline V lookup: CDR1 ENHRY, CDR2 SYGVKD. Trimming stripped 0 bases from V and 3 bases from J, with 14 bases between. CDR3: CAISESALRGDYGYTF. For the CDR3, the DNA is TGTGCCATCAGTGAGTCGGCCTTGCGGGGTGACTATGGCTACACCTTC.

Many counts were recorded for this clonotype. The chain joins TRBV12-3 or TRBV12-4 to TRBJ2-2; 8 bases map to TRBD1. This CDR3 is 15 amino acids long. Trimming removed 5 bases from V and 1 base from J; junction bases left unmatched: 3. The CDR3 nucleotides read TGTGCCAGCAGTCCCGACAGGGGGAACACCGGGGAGCTGTTTTTT. Translating gives CASSPDRGNTGELFF.

This clonotype was seen a few times. This chain joins TRBV6-2 or TRBV6-3 and TRBJ2-2, with D perhaps being TRBD1 or TRBD2 (5 bases each). The CDR3 extends over 21 amino acids. Germline assignment: CDR1 MNHEY and CDR2 SVGEGT. V was shortened by 2 bases and J by 0 bases, with 25 bases between the two germline ends. The CDR3 nucleotides are TGTGCCAGCAGTTACCCCGGGACGGGCGGCTATTCTCTACCGAACACCGGGGAGCTGTTTTTT. Protein: CASSYPGTGGYSLPNTGELFF.

The sample holds a few counts of this clonotype. This rearrangement joins TRBV5-1 to TRBJ1-1; D possibly corresponds to TRBD1 (5 bases). The V end lost 4 bases, the J end lost 4 bases, and 14 bases lay between the germline ends. In germline, CDR1 is SGHRS, CDR2 YFSETQ. The CDR3 consists of 14 residues. The DNA of the CDR3 is TGCGCCAGCAGCGCGAGGGGAGTAGGCACTGAAGCTTTCTTT. This sequence encodes CASSARGVGTEAFF.

The chain carries TRBV29-1 and TRBJ2-4; TRBD2 is a possible D gene (6 bases). Per the germline V gene, CDR1 is SQVTM and CDR2 is ANQGSEA. V lost 7 bases and J 3 bases, leaving 13 bases between the germline ends. The CDR3 totals 13 residues. The CDR3 loop is CSARDWGKNIQYF. The CDR3 region has the DNA TGCAGCGCTAGGGACTGGGGCAAAAACATTCAGTACTTC.

The V and J genes are TRBV10-3 and TRBJ2-1; TRBD1 matches at 8 bases. Germline CDR1 is ENHRY and CDR2 is SYGVKD. V was pared by 2 bases and J by 4 bases, with 4 bases of the junction left unmatched. This CDR3 spans 15 amino acids. CDR3 loop: CAISEGQGLYNEQFF. CDR3 sequence (DNA): TGTGCCATCAGTGAGGGACAGGGATTGTACAATGAGCAGTTCTTC.

The chain joins TRBV12-3 or TRBV12-4 to TRBJ1-1; 7 nucleotides agree with TRBD1. The J segment lost 0 bases and the V segment lost 5 bases, leaving 12 bases of the junction unmatched. This CDR3 spans 17 amino acids. The CDR3 DNA is TGTGCCAGCAGTACTGACCGGGACAGTTACATGAACACTGAAGCTTTCTTT. Its translation is CASSTDRDSYMNTEAFF.

The sample holds many counts of this clonotype. This sequence joins TRBV25-1 and TRBJ1-2; the D gene is possibly TRBD1 (5 bases). This CDR3 is built from 16 residues. The germline V gene has CDR1 MGHDK and CDR2 SYGVNS. V was pared by 3 bases and J by 1 base, with 15 bases between. CDR3 bases: TGTGCCAGCAGTGATCAAGGACATAGGCGTAACTATGGCTACACCTTC. Translating it yields CASSDQGHRRNYGYTF.

The V gene is TRBV29-1, the J gene TRBJ2-7, with D maybe TRBD1 (5 bases). Trimming stripped 5 bases from V and 5 bases from J, with 10 bases between. This CDR3 comprises 11 residues. CDR1 SQVTM and CDR2 ANQGSEA come from the germline V gene. The CDR3 DNA reads as TGCAGCGTTTATCAGGGCCACGAGCAGTACTTC. Protein product: CSVYQGHEQYF.